This T cell receptor (beta chain) derives from a study of molecular identifiers for immune sequencing clone quantification (dated by TCRdb to the late 2010s). For context, the study as a whole: For a replicate experiment, the RNA from either around 20,000 or 99,000 naive CD8 T cells was divided into five aliquots, and four of those aliquots went on to sequencing. CD8 T cells were used in a methods study to benchmark molecular-identifier clustering-based TCR repertoire sequencing (MIDCIRS) and TCR RNA copy counting. Study-level results and caveats: Modeling gave 3 to 3.5 recovered TCR RNA copies per cell versus about ten by digital PCR, implying about 30% capture efficiency. Clones above 20 RNA copies held over 97% of molecules in CMV-specific effector cells but under 1% in naive cells. The naive libraries included spiked-in Jurkat TCR RNA (fewer than 11 copies' worth), and this Jurkat TCR RNA is not part of the donor repertoire. The sizes of highly expanded clones could end up underestimated when identical TCR molecules share a barcode. When barcode sub-clustering was left out, chimeric consensus sequences inflated TCR diversity, with chimeras reaching as high as 47%. A single cell's worth of spiked-in Jurkat TCR RNA was reported detectable even among approximately 930,000 naive CD8 T cells.

The CDR3 runs 13 amino acids, cysteine and phenylalanine included. Only CDR3 DNA remains: 39 bases, in frame from the first base. The junction carries 13 bases between V and J, which are trimmed by 1 base and 6 bases respectively. CDR1 and CDR2, per the germline V gene, are SQVTM and ANQGSEA. This clonotype appeared many times. Its specific antigen is unknown. No base quality information exists; no much larger clone differs at one position. The library was obtained by PCR. This sample was sequenced with a NextSeq 500. Bulk TCR libraries were prepared as previously described, using TCR primers listed in Table S5. The Qiagen AllPrep DNA/RNA kit was used to purify total RNA. Reads from multiple sequencing runs of the same library were pooled before analysis. In the paper's pipeline: Only reads with exact TCR constant sequence were kept, trimmed to 150 nt, and grouped by their 12-nt molecular barcodes. Within each barcode group, reads were sub-clustered at a 15% Levenshtein threshold, and quality-weighted consensus sequences were built per RNA molecule. Non-functional sequences were discarded, and so were lower-count sequences lying one edit away from another sequence. On the basis of fitting two negative binomial distributions, barcode sub-clusters with fewer than 20% of the maximum read count were discarded. Starting from the raw public reads, TCRdb applied fastp trimming at Q25, assembled clones with MiXCR and retained in-frame beta chains. Rows with one shared CDR3 protein collapse into an entry with the most common genes and DNA. It is TCRdb's table, rather than the study itself, that gives the V and J calls and clone size. The sample table contains over 300,000 distinct CDR3 sequences; only one count was recorded for about 22% of them. Of the sample, 0.65% to 0.75% is held by the ten largest clones.

Libraries of naive CD8 T cells were generated from about 21,000 to 970,000 sorted cells, with 10%, 30% or 50% of the purified RNA used. Naive CD8 T cells were FACS-sorted as CD8+CD4-CCR7+CD45RA+ on a BD FACSAria II into RLT Plus buffer. To test detection sensitivity, Jurkat RNA equivalent to about ten TCR copies was spiked into samples of about 17,000-1,100,000 naive CD8 T cells. CD8 T cells were enriched using RosetteSep CD8+ T Cell Enrichment Cocktail and Ficoll-Paque, and the enriched cells then underwent ACK red cell lysis. This receptor was obtained from a human donor in good health. Some libraries in this study had Jurkat cell RNA spiked in. The specimen was naive CD8+ T cells from blood, with Jurkat cell RNA spiked in. The meaning of the sample's cell subset or site label: FACS-sorted CD8+CD4-CCR7+CD45RA+ naive T cells. The rearranged segments are TRBV29-1 and TRBJ2-7; the D gene is unclear. The CDR3 protein: CSVEVQGFGEQYF. The DNA reads as follows: TGCAGCGTTGAAGTACAAGGGTTTGGCGAGCAGTACTTC.